This record covers a single T cell receptor (beta chain). The data were taken from a study of blood T cell repertoires in COVID-19. Methods used by the authors: Nucleated cell number was recorded as an estimate derived from reference gene primer amplification. Profiling relied on immunoSEQ multiplex PCR, and the TCRdb table lists in-frame clones only, not all of them. V and J calls plus clone size are reproduced from that table; the DNA served to infer D and trimming. The sample yields about 140,000 clones, more than 65% seen once. The V gene lost 4 bases and the J gene lost 7 bases, with 11 bases spanning the gap. The CDR3 runs 13 residues. Germline assignment: CDR1 MNHEY and CDR2 SVGAGI.

The chain employs TRBV6-5 and TRBJ2-1; perhaps TRBD2 as D (6 bases). Sequences were obtained from peripheral blood. The receptor was derived from a man aged 60 to 69 with active or convalescent COVID-19. CDR3 in amino acids: CASSWGVENEQFF. Written as DNA, the CDR3 is TGTGCCAGCAGTTGGGGGGTGGAGAATGAGCAGTTCTTC.